This is a list of T cell receptor beta chains from one sample in a study of glioma-infiltrating T cells. TCRdb re-analysed the multiplex PCR reads in MiXCR, keeping a single row per CDR3 protein. The data contain over 100,000 distinct CDR3 sequences, less than 30% of them seen just once; the ten biggest clones take up roughly 37%. The sequencing sample was made of glioma tissue, nonneoplastic brain tissue, or PBMCs (not recorded which). The source is a human donor with low-grade glioma or glioblastoma, undergoing nonglioma brain surgery, or in good health (not recorded which). Both conserved end residues are part of each CDR3. Each record gives: J gene, D gene, clone size, V gene, CDR3 protein, CDR3 DNA. D genes are given only for firm matches. Size is omitted from some rows. Given values are once, few, many or a class for expanded clones.

J: TRBJ1-1; D: .; size: many; V: TRBV7-2; CDR3: CASSFYPENTEAFF; DNA: TGTGCCAGCAGCTTTTACCCGGAGAACACTGAAGCTTTCTTT
J: TRBJ1-1; D: .; size: many; V: TRBV29-1; CDR3: CSVSGALGTEAFF; DNA: TGCAGCGTCTCAGGGGCGCTTGGCACTGAAGCTTTCTTT
J: TRBJ1-1; D: .; size: .; V: TRBV11-2; CDR3: CATPAGQDAFF; DNA: TGTGCCACCCCAGCAGGGCAGGATGCTTTCTTT
J: TRBJ2-1; D: .; size: .; V: TRBV6-2/TRBV6-3; CDR3: CATTQGGEQFF; DNA: TGCGCCACGACACAAGGGGGTGAGCAGTTCTTC
J: TRBJ1-2; D: .; size: many; V: TRBV28; CDR3: CASSWTVGYTF; DNA: TGTGCCAGCAGTTGGACAGTTGGCTACACCTTC
J: TRBJ1-6; D: .; size: many; V: TRBV5-4; CDR3: CASSPGGVPPLHF; DNA: TGTGCCAGCAGTCCCGGGGGAGTTCCGCCCCTCCACTTT
J: TRBJ1-5; D: .; size: many; V: TRBV7-3; CDR3: CASSKGANQPQHF; DNA: TGTGCCAGCAGTAAGGGAGCCAATCAGCCCCAGCATTTT
J: TRBJ2-7; D: .; size: .; V: TRBV7-3; CDR3: CASSFGLFVYEQYF; DNA: TGTGCCAGCAGCTTCGGACTGTTTGTATACGAGCAGTACTTC
J: TRBJ2-7; D: TRBD1; size: few; V: TRBV2; CDR3: CASSEAQRQGRRYF; DNA: TGTGCCAGCAGTGAAGCCCAACGACAGGGGAGGAGGTACTTC
J: TRBJ2-3; D: .; size: many; V: TRBV4-2; CDR3: CASSQDPGITDTQYF; DNA: TGTGCCAGCAGCCAAGATCCCGGGATCACAGATACGCAGTATTTT
J: TRBJ2-1; D: .; size: many; V: TRBV6-1; CDR3: CASRTRVPLYNEQFF; DNA: TGTGCCAGCAGGACCAGGGTACCCCTTTACAATGAGCAGTTCTTC
J: TRBJ1-3; D: .; size: .; V: TRBV11-2; CDR3: CASSLNVWRSRNSGKTIYF; DNA: TGTGCCAGCAGCTTAAACGTCTGGCGCAGCCGTAACTCTGGAAAAACCATATATTTT
J: TRBJ2-3; D: TRBD2; size: many; V: TRBV6-2/TRBV6-3; CDR3: CASSYTPGTSDDDTQYF; DNA: TGTGCCAGCAGTTACACCCCCGGGACTAGCGACGATGATACGCAGTATTTT
J: TRBJ2-7; D: TRBD1; size: many; V: TRBV10-3; CDR3: CAISQGQPPGEQYF; DNA: TGTGCCATCAGCCAGGGACAGCCCCCGGGGGAGCAGTACTTC
J: TRBJ1-1; D: .; size: .; V: TRBV5-4; CDR3: CASSLGENLNTEAFF; DNA: TGTGCCAGCAGCTTGGGTGAAAACCTGAACACTGAAGCTTTCTTT
J: TRBJ2-3; D: TRBD2; size: .; V: TRBV7-2; CDR3: CASSPRTSGLTDTQYF; DNA: TGTGCCAGCAGCCCCCGGACTAGCGGACTCACAGATACGCAGTATTTT
J: TRBJ1-5; D: TRBD1; size: many; V: TRBV15; CDR3: CATSRPDRGRNQPQHF; DNA: TGTGCCACCAGCAGACCTGACAGGGGGCGGAATCAGCCCCAGCATTTT
J: TRBJ2-1; D: .; size: .; V: TRBV7-9; CDR3: CASSQTVYNEQFF; DNA: TGTGCCAGCAGCCAGACCGTCTACAATGAGCAGTTCTTC
J: TRBJ2-7; D: .; size: many; V: TRBV6-2/TRBV6-3; CDR3: CASSYSGQRSLEQYF; DNA: TGTGCCAGCAGTTATAGCGGACAGAGGTCGCTGGAGCAGTACTTC